The count of the clone carrying this TCR beta chain is one. These data originate in a study of CD8 T cells in Susac syndrome. After extraction with the RNeasy kit, about 0.5 to 1 ug of the RNA was reverse transcribed using random hexamers. Amplification of TCR beta CDR3 was carried out by immunoSEQ multiplex PCR, which covered 54 Vbeta and 13 Jbeta segments. From the immunoSEQ multiplex PCR reads, TCRdb called clonotypes with MiXCR, one entry per CDR3 protein. The sample yields 250,000 to 300,000 distinct CDR3 sequences, 85% seen once. Germline V gene lookup returns CDR1 ENHRY and CDR2 SYGVKD. V lost 8 bases to trimming and J lost 5 bases; unmatched junction nucleotides: 5. The CDR3 totals 13 residues. The authors carried out high-throughput sequencing of TCR beta. They applied it to CD8+ and CD4+ T cells obtained from blood. The multiple sclerosis control group was made up of treatment-naive patients with stable or active relapsing-remitting disease. It was negative isolation that provided the CD8+ and CD4+ T cells, whereas TEMRA cells were enriched by FACS.

Source material: CD8+ T cells from PBMCs. This rearrangement joins TRBV10-3 to TRBJ2-1; 8 bases are a match to TRBD2. The sequence came from a human donor with multiple sclerosis. The CDR3 sequence is CAILTSADNEQFF. Here the CDR3 DNA reads TGTGCCATCTTGACTAGCGCTGACAATGAGCAGTTCTTC.